Listed here are 32 T cell receptor beta chains from one sample, sequenced in a study of shared clonotypes between healthy human individuals. The table came from immunoSEQ multiplex PCR; TCRdb's copy has only in-frame clones and leaves some out. There are over 2 million clones in the sample; roughly 92% occur only once, and approximately 0.4% lies in the top ten. What was sequenced was naive CD4+ T cells from PBMCs. As to subset: CD45RA+ positively selected. Receptors were obtained from a man younger than 30 in good health. Some clones in this sample may be carry-over from other donors' samples.

V is TRBV28 and J is TRBJ2-3; possible D gene TRBD2, 6 bases. Germline CDR1 reads MDHEN; CDR2 reads SYDVKM. The V end lost 2 bases, the J end lost 5 bases, and 17 bases lay between the germline ends. The CDR3 totals 16 residues. CDR3 sequence: CASSLGGDVGIDTQYF. CDR3 in DNA: TGTGCCAGCAGTTTAGGAGGGGACGTCGGGATAGATACGCAGTATTTT.

This chain joins TRBV28 and TRBJ1-5, with TRBD1 identical over 9 bases. The CDR3 sequence is 15 residues long. Germline trimming cut 6 bases from V and 1 base from J; bases unmatched to any gene: 4. Germline V gene sequence: CDR1 MDHEN, CDR2 SYDVKM. This CDR3 reads CASRTGGDSNQPQHF. CDR3 bases: TGTGCCAGCAGGACAGGGGGAGACAGCAATCAGCCCCAGCATTTT.

The chain couples TRBV5-4 to TRBJ2-5; D might be TRBD1 or TRBD2, each matching 5 bases. The length of the CDR3 is 17 residues. The V end lost 1 base, the J end lost 6 bases, and 22 bases lay between the germline ends. CDR1 is SGHNT and CDR2 is YYREEE in the germline V gene (reference sequence). CDR3 sequence: CASSLWDQGALRKTQYF. CDR3 bases: TGTGCCAGCAGCTTGTGGGACCAAGGGGCGCTTAGGAAGACCCAGTACTTC. The variable domain in full, with the rest retrieved from reference TRBV5-4 and TRBJ2-5, is ETGVTQSPTHLIKTRGQQVTLRCSSQSGHNTVSWYQQALGQGPQFIFQYYREEENGRGNFPPRFSGLQFPNYSSELNVNALELDDSALYLCASSLWDQGALRKTQYFGPGTRLLVL.

The chain is built from TRBV19 and TRBJ1-3, with 9 bases that match TRBD1. With 4 bases clipped from V and 0 bases from J, the junction kept 4 bases outside the gene matches. The length of the CDR3 is 16 residues. Germline V gene sequence: CDR1 LNHDA, CDR2 SQIVND (reference sequence). The CDR3 nucleotides read TGTGCCAGTAGTAGGACAGGGGTGAGCTCTGGAAACACCATATATTTT. It specifies CASSRTGVSSGNTIYF.

The chain uses TRBV9 and TRBJ2-2; 8 positions match TRBD2. Germline V lookup: CDR1 SGDLS, CDR2 YYNGEE. Losses at the gene ends were 7 bases for V and 5 bases for J; bases not matched to a gene: 7. The CDR3 extends over 14 amino acids. The CDR3 region is CASAGLAYTGELFF. Here the CDR3 DNA reads TGTGCCAGCGCCGGACTAGCCTATACCGGGGAGCTGTTTTTT.

The chain recombines TRBV4-2 with TRBJ2-7, with TRBD1 matching over 9 bases. Germline V gene sequence: CDR1 LGHNA, CDR2 YNFKEQ. J was trimmed by 6 bases and V by 0 bases; bases with no gene match: 3. The CDR3 length is 14 residues. The CDR3 is CASSQDTGGGEQYF. DNA for the CDR3: TGTGCCAGCAGCCAAGACACAGGGGGCGGCGAGCAGTACTTC.

The CDR3 sequence: CATSRVRLASDTQYF. In nucleotides, the CDR3 is TGTGCCACCAGCAGAGTGAGGTTGGCCTCAGATACGCAGTATTTT. The chain uses TRBV15 and TRBJ2-3; no firm D call. Trimming removed 1 base from V and 4 bases from J, with 12 bases in between. CDR1 and CDR2 from the germline V gene are LNHNV and YYDKDF (reference sequence). This CDR3 comprises 15 residues.

V usage is TRBV15 and J usage is TRBJ2-5, with 7 bases that match TRBD2. V trimming: 6 bases; J trimming: 3 bases; junction bases outside the gene matches: 4. The CDR3 is 13 amino acids. Germline V CDR1 and CDR2: LNHNV, YYDKDF (reference sequence). This CDR3 is CATSTGGEETQYF. The CDR3 nucleotides read TGTGCCACCAGTACGGGAGGTGAAGAGACCCAGTACTTC.

V usage is TRBV5-4 and J usage is TRBJ2-7; D call uncertain. Trimming left V 4 bases short and J 3 bases short, with 17 bases between. The CDR3 contains 15 residues. Germline V gives CDR1 SGHNT, CDR2 YYREEE (reference sequence). CDR3: CASSPVAKGRYEQYF. The CDR3 coding sequence is TGTGCCAGCAGCCCAGTAGCCAAAGGACGCTACGAGCAGTACTTC.

The J gene is TRBJ1-1, the V gene TRBV19; 7 nucleotides match TRBD1. The V and J ends lost 5 bases and 4 bases, in that order; junction bases with no gene match: 4. The CDR3 contains 13 residues. The V gene's germline CDR1 is LNHDA and CDR2 SQIVND (reference sequence). The CDR3 DNA reads as TGTGCCAGTAGTTCGCAGGGGGGCACTGAAGCTTTCTTT. It codes for CASSSQGGTEAFF.

The rearrangement uses TRBV30 and TRBJ1-2; D remains unclear. The CDR3 is 12 amino acids. The germline V gene encodes CDR1 GTSNPN and CDR2 SVGIG (reference sequence). V shed 2 bases and J shed 9 bases, with 13 bases lying between them. CDR3: CAWSLSPARYTF. In DNA, the CDR3 is TGTGCCTGGAGTTTGAGTCCCGCCCGCTACACCTTC.

This clone was counted between two and nine times. Other nucleotide sequences in the sample specify the same CDR3. The chain combines TRBV30 with TRBJ1-1, with D tentatively TRBD1 (6 bases). The CDR3 is 11 residues long. The V gene's germline CDR1 is GTSNPN and CDR2 SVGIG (reference sequence). Trimming took off 4 bases at V and 3 bases at J, with 6 bases between the two ends. The CDR3 loop reads CAWTGDTEAFF. CDR3 sequence (DNA): TGTGCCTGGACAGGGGACACTGAAGCTTTCTTT.

V is TRBV10-3 and J is TRBJ2-2, with TRBD1 matching over 8 bases. This CDR3 spans 14 amino acids. V lost 2 bases to trimming and J lost 6 bases; unmatched junction nucleotides: 2. Germline V gene lookup returns CDR1 ENHRY and CDR2 SYGVKD. The chain's CDR3 is CAISEQGAAGELFF. CDR3 DNA: TGTGCCATCAGTGAGCAGGGGGCGGCCGGGGAGCTGTTTTTT.

The chain has TRBV30 and TRBJ1-2; TRBD1 matches 9 bases. The trim removed 1 base at V and 1 base at J, leaving 4 bases unmatched. The length of the CDR3 is 15 residues. Germline CDR1 is GTSNPN and CDR2 is SVGIG (reference sequence). The CDR3 DNA reads as TGTGCCTGGAGTGGACCGGGACAGGGTAACTATGGCTACACCTTC. This translates into CAWSGPGQGNYGYTF.

The V and J genes are TRBV27 and TRBJ2-1; the D gene could be TRBD1 or TRBD2 (6 bases each). Germline V lookup: CDR1 MNHEY, CDR2 SMNVEV (reference sequence). The CDR3 runs 15 residues. V lost 2 bases, J lost 3 bases, and 11 bases lay in between. DNA of the CDR3: TGTGCCAGCAGTTTACTCGGGGGCTACTACAATGAGCAGTTCTTC. Protein product: CASSLLGGYYNEQFF.

This clone was seen a single time. The rearrangement uses TRBV5-1 and TRBJ2-5; tentatively, D is TRBD2 (5 bases). The CDR3 loop spans 16 amino acids. In germline, CDR1 is SGHRS, CDR2 YFSETQ. V was shortened by 0 bases and J by 4 bases, with 16 bases between the two germline ends. CDR3 coding DNA: TGCGCCAGCAGCTTGGTCGCCGCGGCAGGAGGAGAGACCCAGTACTTC. This encodes CASSLVAAAGGETQYF. Full variable domain (remainder filled in from reference TRBV5-1 and TRBJ2-5): KAGVTQTPRYLIKTRGQQVTLSCSPISGHRSVSWYQQTPGQGLQFLFEYFSETQRNKGNFPGRFSGRQFSNSRSEMNVSTLELGDSALYLCASSLVAAAGGETQYFGPGTRLLVL.

This chain uses TRBV7-2 with TRBJ1-1; TRBD1 matches at 8 bases. The length of the CDR3 is 14 residues. CDR1 is SGHTA and CDR2 is FQGNSA in the germline V gene. V dropped 4 bases and J dropped 5; count of bases not matched to a gene: 6. The CDR3 reads CASSSSGGATEAFF. The CDR3 bases are TGTGCCAGCAGCTCATCAGGGGGCGCGACTGAAGCTTTCTTT.

This chain connects TRBV19 to TRBJ1-1, with TRBD1 matching 7 bases. Germline CDR1 reads LNHDA; CDR2 reads SQIVND (reference sequence). The V and J ends lost 4 bases and 4 bases, in that order; junction bases with no gene match: 9. This CDR3 is built from 15 residues. Written as DNA, the CDR3 is TGTGCCAGTAGTACCTCGGAGACAGGGACCACTGAAGCTTTCTTT. Protein: CASSTSETGTTEAFF. Together with reference TRBV19 and TRBJ1-1, the CDR3 gives the full variable domain: DGGITQSPKYLFRKEGQNVTLSCEQNLNHDAMYWYRQDPGQGLRLIYYSQIVNDFQKGDIAEGYSVSREKKESFPLTVTSAQKNPTAFYLCASSTSETGTTEAFFGQGTRLTVV.

V usage is TRBV2 and J usage is TRBJ2-2, with 7 bases lining up with TRBD1. Losses at the gene ends were 6 bases for V and 0 bases for J; bases not matched to a gene: 4. Germline CDR1 reads SNHLY; CDR2 reads FYNNEI. The CDR3 consists of 15 residues. The CDR3 DNA reads as TGTGCCAGCAGCGTCGGACAGGCGAACACCGGGGAGCTGTTTTTT. Protein sequence: CASSVGQANTGELFF.

The chain has TRBV2 and TRBJ2-4; D call uncertain. The V gene's germline CDR1 is SNHLY and CDR2 FYNNEI. The ends were cut back, 2 bases at V and 4 bases at J, with 6 bases in the middle. This CDR3 comprises 13 residues. The CDR3 region is CASSELLKNIQYF. The CDR3, as DNA: TGTGCCAGCAGTGAATTGTTGAAAAACATTCAGTACTTC.

The genes are TRBV5-1 and TRBJ2-1; D is unclear. This CDR3 has 16 residues. Germline assignment: CDR1 SGHRS and CDR2 YFSETQ. The V end was cut by 4 bases, the J end by 0 bases, with 14 bases between. DNA for the CDR3: TGCGCCAGCAGCCCGCTGACTCCGAGCTCCTACAATGAGCAGTTCTTC. This translates into CASSPLTPSSYNEQFF.

In this sample, this clone turned up once. This rearrangement joins TRBV10-3 to TRBJ2-6; D is undetermined. Germline V gene data show CDR1 as ENHRY and CDR2 as SYGVKD. The CDR3 runs 15 residues. Trimming shortened V by 9 bases and J by 0 bases, and 12 bases separated the two germline ends. CDR3 region: CAIGRTSSGANVLTF. The CDR3, as DNA: TGTGCCATTGGACGTACGAGCTCTGGGGCCAACGTCCTGACTTTC.

The rearrangement joins TRBV5-6 to TRBJ1-3, with TRBD1 matching 8 bases. Germline CDR1 SGHDT, CDR2 YYEEEE. V was pared by 2 bases and J by 4 bases, with 11 bases of the junction left unmatched. This CDR3 spans 17 amino acids. The CDR3 DNA follows: TGTGCCAGCAGCTTCGACTCGACAGGGGTCGGGGGAAACACCATATATTTT. Protein product: CASSFDSTGVGGNTIYF.

This rearrangement joins TRBV9 to TRBJ2-2; a weak D match, TRBD2 (5 bases). CDR1 SGDLS and CDR2 YYNGEE come from the germline V gene. Trimming took off 6 bases at V and 6 bases at J, with 12 bases between the two ends. This CDR3 is 13 amino acids long. CDR3 nucleotides: TGTGCCAGCAACCCCAGAGGGCCCGGGGAGCTGTTTTTT. This gives the protein CASNPRGPGELFF.

The chain joins TRBV5-1 to TRBJ2-1; no reliable D call. Per germline, CDR1 SGHRS and CDR2 YFSETQ. The CDR3 is made up of 13 amino acids. V gave up 2 bases and J gave up 6 bases, with 9 bases separating them. CDR3: CASSFLGRNEQFF. The CDR3 DNA reads as TGCGCCAGCAGCTTTTTAGGTCGCAATGAGCAGTTCTTC.

The V gene is TRBV5-1, the J gene TRBJ1-4, with TRBD1 matching over 8 bases. Germline V gene lookup returns CDR1 SGHRS and CDR2 YFSETQ. This CDR3 is built from 16 residues. J lost 7 bases, V lost 4 bases, and 12 bases had no gene match. The CDR3 spells CASSLTGQGISEKLFF. The CDR3 region has the DNA TGCGCCAGCAGCCTTACCGGACAGGGCATAAGTGAAAAACTGTTTTTT.

This chain joins TRBV30 and TRBJ1-2; TRBD1 might be the D (5 bases). CDR1 is GTSNPN, CDR2 SVGIG, per germline (reference sequence). CDR3 length: 13 amino acids. Trimming removed 0 bases from V and 4 bases from J, with 9 bases in between. The CDR3 loop reads CAWSVQEGYGYTF. Here the CDR3 DNA reads TGTGCCTGGAGTGTACAGGAGGGCTATGGCTACACCTTC.

The CDR3 spells CASTKLSGGAGTQYF. The DNA of the CDR3 is TGTGCCAGCACCAAACTATCGGGGGGGGCCGGGACCCAGTACTTC. The chain couples TRBV6-1 to TRBJ2-5, with TRBD2 identical over 8 bases. Per germline, CDR1 MNHNS and CDR2 SASEGT. The CDR3 is 15 amino acids. The ends lost 7 bases at V and 7 bases at J; junction bases unmatched: 14.

Concerning this clone: Other DNA sequences from this sample encode an identical CDR3 as well. The V and J genes are TRBV28 and TRBJ2-3; D is undetermined. This CDR3 comprises 13 residues. Germline CDR1 is MDHEN and CDR2 is SYDVKM. V was shortened by 6 bases and J by 1 base, with 8 bases between the two germline ends. The CDR3 region has the DNA TGTGCCAGCAGGGGTGGGGGCACAGATACGCAGTATTTT. It is translated as CASRGGGTDTQYF.

CDR3: CASSLGVVGGTEAFF. In nucleotides, the CDR3 is TGCGCCAGCAGCTTGGGCGTGGTGGGTGGCACTGAAGCTTTCTTT. The V call is TRBV5-1, the J call TRBJ1-1; D gene ambiguous. Trimming took off 0 bases at V and 4 bases at J, with 13 bases between the two ends. Germline V gene sequence: CDR1 SGHRS, CDR2 YFSETQ. CDR3 size: 15 residues.

CDR3 nucleotides: TGTGCCAGCAGTCCCCAGCGGGGGCGGGATGAGCAGTTCTTC. Encoded protein: CASSPQRGRDEQFF. This chain uses TRBV27 with TRBJ2-1; 8 nucleotides match TRBD2. The CDR3 contains 14 residues. Trimming took 5 bases from V and 8 from J; bases not matched to a gene: 8. Germline V gives CDR1 MNHEY, CDR2 SMNVEV (reference sequence).

There are a few counts of this clone. This sequence joins TRBV18 and TRBJ1-1; the match to TRBD1 covers 7 bases. Germline V gene lookup returns CDR1 KGHSH and CDR2 LQKENI. The CDR3 sequence is 14 residues long. Trimming removed 5 bases from V and 4 bases from J; junction bases left unmatched: 7. The CDR3 coding sequence is TGTGCCAGCTCAGTGACAGGGAGTAGCACTGAAGCTTTCTTT. It encodes CASSVTGSSTEAFF. Full variable domain (rest looked up from reference TRBV18 and TRBJ1-1): NAGVMQNPRHLVRRRGQEARLRCSPMKGHSHVYWYRQLPEEGLKFMVYLQKENIIDESGMPKERFSAEFPKEGPSILRIQQVVRGDSAAYFCASSVTGSSTEAFFGQGTRLTVV.